The rows below give T cell receptor beta chains drawn from one sample of a study of T cell responses to AZD1222 COVID-19 vaccine. The table came from immunoSEQ multiplex PCR; TCRdb's copy has only in-frame clones and leaves some out. The data hold some 83,000 clones, with more than 70% observed a single time. Material: peripheral blood, obtained on day 0 of AZD1222 vaccination. The source of these receptors is an adult in good health. Each CDR3 is given with its conserved first and last residue. Each record gives: J gene, V gene, D gene, CDR3 DNA, CDR3 protein. The D gene is left open where the match is weak.

TRBJ2-5 TRBV4-3 . TGCGCCAGCAGCCAAGGGGGGACCCTTGGGACCCAGTACTTC CASSQGGTLGTQYF
TRBJ2-3 TRBV19 . TGTGCCAGTAAATCGGCGGGGCGAGACACAGATACGCAGTATTTT CASKSAGRDTDTQYF
TRBJ2-3 TRBV10-3 TRBD2 TGTGCCATCCAGCCGGGACTAGCGGGGGCGGTTAATACGCAGTATTTT CAIQPGLAGAVNTQYF
TRBJ2-1 TRBV11-2 . TGTGCCAGCAGCCACGGAGCTACCTACAATGAGCAGTTCTTC CASSHGATYNEQFF
TRBJ1-1 TRBV18 . TGTGCCAGCTCACCCCTAAGGGGGTGGTACACTGAAGCTTTCTTT CASSPLRGWYTEAFF
TRBJ1-5 TRBV20-1 . TGCAGTGCTAGTGCAGGGGCGCCCCAGCATTTT CSASAGAPQHF
TRBJ2-2 TRBV25-1 TRBD1 TGTGCCAGCTCGCGGACAGGTAGCACCGGGGAGCTGTTTTTT CASSRTGSTGELFF
TRBJ2-1 TRBV18 TRBD2 TGTGCCAGCTCACCTTTTGCCGGGGGGGCCGAGTACAATGAGCAGTTCTTC CASSPFAGGAEYNEQFF
TRBJ2-5 TRBV9 . TGTGCCAGCAGCCTCCAAATGTCAGGGAGAGAGACCCAGTACTTC CASSLQMSGRETQYF
TRBJ2-1 TRBV4-1 TRBD2 TGCGCCAGCAGCCAGGATACTAGCGGGGCGTACAATGAGCAGTTCTTC CASSQDTSGAYNEQFF
TRBJ1-1 TRBV7-9 TRBD1 TGTGCCAGCAGCTTATTCCACAGGGGCCCGAACACTGAAGCTTTCTTT CASSLFHRGPNTEAFF
TRBJ2-5 TRBV3-1/TRBV3-2 TRBD2 TGTGCCAGCAGCCAACCTCACGGGGGGGCCCGGGAGACCCAGTACTTC CASSQPHGGARETQYF
TRBJ1-2 TRBV11-2 . TGTGCCAGCAGCTTAGGCCCCAACCCATTTGGCTACACCTTC CASSLGPNPFGYTF
TRBJ2-1 TRBV7-9 TRBD1 TGTGCCAGCAGCTCCCTAAGGGGGCTCGTCGATGAGCAGTTCTTC CASSSLRGLVDEQFF